This T cell receptor (beta chain) emerged from a study of blood T cell repertoires in COVID-19. Study in general: COVID-19 samples collected from the United States, Italy and Spain covered acute and convalescent phases. Sample material is recorded as cDNA or gDNA derived from T cells, B-cell-depleted T cells, or PBMCs.

This CDR3 is built from 16 residues. CDR1 is LNHDA, CDR2 SQIVND, per germline (reference sequence). The J segment lost 4 bases and the V segment lost 6 bases, leaving 6 bases of the junction unmatched. Per the original data handling: Researchers report that nucleated cell counts were estimated from reference gene primer amplification. TCRdb keeps only in-frame clones here, not all; method: immunoSEQ multiplex PCR. V, J and clone size derive from that table, while D and trimming were established from the DNA sequence. The sample lists about 200,000 clones, 75% to 90% seen once, with 6% to 8.5% in the top ten.

Sequencing used peripheral blood. This clonotype was obtained from a man aged 60 to 69 with acute or convalescent COVID-19. V and J are TRBV19 and TRBJ2-3; 14 positions match TRBD2. The CDR3 sequence is CASRTGGLAGADTQYF. In nucleotides, the CDR3 is TGTGCCAGTAGGACCGGGGGACTAGCGGGGGCAGATACGCAGTATTTT.